This T cell receptor (beta chain) comes out of a study of regulatory T cells in long-lasting Graves disease. The time point was: newly diagnosed GD, antithyroid drugs for less than 3 months. The TCR library used RNA extracted from PBMCs. This clonotype was seen a handful of times. V shed 7 bases and J shed 4 bases, with 6 bases lying between them. The CDR3 is made up of 11 amino acids. The germline V gene encodes CDR1 LNHDA and CDR2 SQIVND (reference sequence). TCR beta libraries were built with iRepertoire HTBI primers and Arm-PCR of CDR3 regions. MiXCR, run by TCRdb on the multiplex PCR reads, gives a single entry per CDR3 protein. The data show about 540,000 distinct CDR3 sequences, around an eighth seen once. These data were likewise used in another study, on T cells in Graves' hyperthyroidism and ophthalmopathy. That study adds: The study used the HTBI primer set for a first-round RT-PCR of the TCR CDR3.

This sequence originates from a young man with Graves disease. This chain connects TRBV19 to TRBJ2-3; no clear D. The sample was peripheral blood mononuclear cells (PBMCs), taken at new diagnosis, from a patient treated with antithyroid drugs. The CDR3 sequence: CASTIADTQYF. For the CDR3, the DNA is TGTGCCAGTACCATTGCAGATACGCAGTATTTT.